The 27 T cell receptor beta chains listed next were all sequenced from one sample in a study of identifying expanded T cells in peripheral blood. TCRdb's copy holds only in-frame clones and misses some; the assay was immunoSEQ multiplex PCR. The repertoire holds 70,000 to 95,000 clones, with around nine tenths as singletons. Sequencing was carried out using blood. These receptors all stem from a person aged 18 to 75 in good health.

The chain carries TRBV29-1 and TRBJ1-1; possible D gene TRBD1, 5 bases. CDR1 and CDR2 from the germline V gene are SQVTM and ANQGSEA. V shed 3 bases and J shed 4 bases, with 12 bases lying between them. The CDR3 has 13 residues. CDR3 sequence reads: CSVEVGASTEAFF. CDR3 DNA sequence: TGCAGCGTTGAGGTAGGGGCGAGCACTGAAGCTTTCTTT.

CDR3 region: CASSLGQGEELFF. CDR3 bases: TGTGCCAGTAGCCTAGGACAGGGAGAGGAGCTGTTTTTT. This chain uses TRBV19 with TRBJ2-2; 8 bases fit TRBD1. The V gene end was trimmed by 6 bases and the J gene end by 10 bases; junction bases not matched to a gene: 7. This CDR3 comprises 13 residues. The germline V gene encodes CDR1 LNHDA and CDR2 SQIVND (reference sequence).

The V gene is TRBV5-4, the J gene TRBJ1-2; D ambiguous. This CDR3 region has 16 residues. V was cut by 4 bases and J by 0 bases, with 16 bases left in between. Germline values: CDR1 SGHNT, CDR2 YYREEE (reference sequence). The CDR3 DNA reads TGTGCCAGCAGCCAAGAGGTTGGGCAGGCTAACTATGGCTACACCTTC. This codes for CASSQEVGQANYGYTF.

This sequence joins TRBV5-1 and TRBJ1-5, with a possible D match to TRBD1 (6 bases). V was shortened by 4 bases and J by 7 bases, with 15 bases between the two germline ends. Germline V gene sequence: CDR1 SGHRS, CDR2 YFSETQ. The CDR3 runs to 14 residues. The CDR3 reads CASSPDPGDQPQHF. In DNA, the CDR3 is TGCGCCAGCAGCCCGGACCCAGGGGACCAGCCCCAGCATTTT.

This clone showed up just once. The genes are TRBV25-1 and TRBJ2-1; tentative D call: TRBD1 (6 bases). Looked up from germline, CDR1 is MGHDK and CDR2 is SYGVNS. V lost 3 bases, J lost 2 bases, and 17 bases lay in between. The CDR3 loop spans 17 amino acids. The chain's CDR3 is CASSDSRTVLTYNEQFF. CDR3 bases: TGTGCCAGCAGTGATTCTCGGACAGTCCTCACCTACAATGAGCAGTTCTTC.

This clone was observed a few times. This chain joins TRBV6-5 and TRBJ1-6, with 7 bases matching TRBD1. The CDR3 totals 13 residues. Germline V gene lookup returns CDR1 MNHEY and CDR2 SVGAGI. The V gene end was trimmed by 6 bases and the J gene end by 9 bases; junction bases not matched to a gene: 5. CDR3 bases: TGTGCCAGCAGGCGGACAGGAGGTTCACCCCTCCACTTT. Translated, it gives CASRRTGGSPLHF.

The gene calls are TRBV7-6 and TRBJ2-3, with 9 bases aligning to TRBD2. The CDR3 length is 15 residues. After removal of 3 bases from V and 2 bases from J, the junction contained 3 bases not matched to a gene. Germline values: CDR1 SGHVS, CDR2 FNYEAQ. CDR3 sequence reads: CASSLLAGYTDTQYF. In nucleotides, the CDR3 is TGTGCCAGCAGCTTGCTAGCGGGGTACACAGATACGCAGTATTTT.

This clone has more than one count but fewer than ten. The chain employs TRBV6-6 and TRBJ2-5, with 8 nucleotides matching TRBD1. Looked up from germline, CDR1 is MNHNY and CDR2 is SVGAGI (reference sequence). The length of the CDR3 is 14 residues. V was clipped by 0 bases and J by 4 bases; unmatched bases: 1. The CDR3 DNA sequence: TGTGCCAGCAGTTACTCCGGGACAGGAGAGACCCAGTACTTC. Protein: CASSYSGTGETQYF.

The chain has TRBV29-1 and TRBJ2-5; D ambiguous. V was trimmed by 6 bases and J by 5 bases, leaving 13 bases between them. Per germline, CDR1 SQVTM and CDR2 ANQGSEA. The length of the CDR3 is 12 residues. In DNA form, the CDR3 reads TGCAGCGTAGGCCTTAGTAGGGAGACCCAGTACTTC. Translated: CSVGLSRETQYF.

The chain combines TRBV29-1 with TRBJ2-2, with 10 bases fitting TRBD2. Germline assignment: CDR1 SQVTM and CDR2 ANQGSEA. This CDR3 spans 15 amino acids. V lost 6 bases and J lost 4; bases outside the gene matches: 8. The CDR3 region is CSVGRTSGFTGELFF. The CDR3 DNA reads TGCAGCGTGGGAAGGACTAGCGGATTCACCGGGGAGCTGTTTTTT.

In this sample, this clone turned up once. The chain carries TRBV6-1 and TRBJ2-1; D assignment may be TRBD1 or TRBD2 (5 bases each). CDR3 length: 14 residues. Germline values: CDR1 MNHNS, CDR2 SASEGT. Trimming cost V 6 bases and J 6 bases, with 15 bases left between them. The DNA of the CDR3 is TGTGCCAGCAGCCTCCGGGACGCGTCCAATGAGCAGTTCTTC. Its translation: CASSLRDASNEQFF.

This chain joins TRBV4-1 and TRBJ2-1; 13 nucleotides align to TRBD2. Trimming at V came to 0 bases and at J to 8 bases, leaving 1 base not matched to a gene. CDR1 is MGHRA and CDR2 is YSYEKL in the germline V gene. The CDR3 loop spans 15 amino acids. CDR3 DNA sequence: TGCGCCAGCAGCCAAGAAACTAGCGGGAGGGATGAGCAGTTCTTC. Amino acids: CASSQETSGRDEQFF.

The chain is built from TRBV5-4 and TRBJ2-1, with D tentatively TRBD1 (6 bases). Trimming stripped 1 base from V and 0 bases from J, with 11 bases between. The CDR3 is made up of 16 amino acids. Germline V gives CDR1 SGHNT, CDR2 YYREEE (reference sequence). The CDR3 loop reads CASSLTGSGSYNEQFF. The CDR3 DNA reads TGTGCCAGCAGCTTGACAGGGTCCGGCTCCTACAATGAGCAGTTCTTC.

The chain joins TRBV6-4 to TRBJ2-3; 10 positions agree with TRBD2. Germline trimming cut 3 bases from V and 4 bases from J; bases unmatched to any gene: 4. CDR1 and CDR2 from the germline V gene are MRHNA and SNTAGT. There are 15 residues in the CDR3. As DNA, the CDR3 is TGTGCCAGCAGTGATGGAGCGGGAGGGGCAGATACGCAGTATTTT. Its translation is CASSDGAGGADTQYF.

J is TRBJ2-7 and V is TRBV27; D unclear. The CDR3 spans 14 residues. From germline, CDR1 is MNHEY and CDR2 SMNVEV (reference sequence). V lost 5 bases and J lost 3, with 14 bases in between. CDR3 amino acids: CASSPQPRSYEQYF. The DNA for the CDR3 is TGTGCCAGCAGTCCGCAACCGAGGAGCTACGAGCAGTACTTC.

The CDR3: CAWSVVSYEQYF. The CDR3 DNA sequence: TGTGCCTGGAGTGTGGTCTCCTACGAGCAGTACTTC. The chain uses TRBV30 and TRBJ2-7; no clear D gene. The germline V gene encodes CDR1 GTSNPN and CDR2 SVGIG (reference sequence). The germline V and J ends were trimmed by 0 bases and 0 bases, with 3 bases remaining between them. The CDR3 consists of 12 residues. Full variable domain (rest looked up from reference TRBV30 and TRBJ2-7): SQTIHQWPATLVQPVGSPLSLECTVEGTSNPNLYWYRQAAGRGLQLLFYSVGIGQISSEVPQNLSASRPQDRQFILSSKKLLLSDSGFYLCAWSVVSYEQYFGPGTRLTVT.

This clone was counted a few times. The chain uses TRBV6-1 and TRBJ1-4; 8 nucleotides agree with TRBD1. Germline CDR1 reads MNHNS; CDR2 reads SASEGT. V shed 2 bases and J 7 bases; nucleotides not matched to a gene: 9. The CDR3 covers 16 residues. CDR3 DNA sequence: TGTGCCAGCAGTGAATCAGGGGGCGCAGGGGCTGAAAAACTGTTTTTT. The encoded protein is CASSESGGAGAEKLFF.

The rearrangement uses TRBV27 and TRBJ1-4, with TRBD1 identical over 8 bases. This CDR3 comprises 16 residues. Per germline, CDR1 MNHEY and CDR2 SMNVEV (reference sequence). Unmatched junction bases numbered 3, after V lost 0 bases and J lost 3 bases. CDR3: CASSLSPQGANEKLFF. Here the CDR3 DNA reads TGTGCCAGCAGTTTATCTCCACAGGGGGCTAATGAAAAACTGTTTTTT.

V and J are TRBV10-3 and TRBJ1-5, with D uncertain. V was trimmed by 2 bases and J by 5 bases, leaving 13 bases between them. The CDR3 length is 15 residues. The germline CDR1 and CDR2 sequences are ENHRY and SYGVKD. CDR3 sequence: CAISESEGRDQPQHF. Written as DNA, the CDR3 is TGTGCCATCAGTGAGAGTGAGGGTAGGGATCAGCCCCAGCATTTT.

The rearrangement joins TRBV19 to TRBJ1-5, with D perhaps TRBD1 (6 bases). V lost 6 bases and J 4 bases, leaving 19 bases between the germline ends. The CDR3 is 16 residues long. Germline V CDR1 and CDR2: LNHDA, SQIVND (reference sequence). CDR3 sequence reads: CASRPSGGGENQPQHF. CDR3 coding DNA: TGTGCCAGTAGACCCTCGGGAGGGGGGGAAAATCAGCCCCAGCATTTT.

This clone was counted only a few times. The V and J genes are TRBV9 and TRBJ2-3, with TRBD2 matching 10 bases. Germline loops: CDR1 SGDLS, CDR2 YYNGEE. V was pared by 0 bases and J by 9 bases, with 7 bases of the junction left unmatched. The CDR3 runs 15 residues. CDR3 sequence (DNA): TGTGCCAGCAGCGTAGGTAGCGGGGGGCACGAGACGCAGTATTTT. It encodes CASSVGSGGHETQYF.

The chain carries TRBV6-1 and TRBJ2-4; 8 bases are shared with TRBD2. With 3 bases clipped from V and 0 bases from J, the junction kept 4 bases outside the gene matches. The length of the CDR3 is 16 residues. Germline CDR1 is MNHNS and CDR2 is SASEGT. CDR3 protein: CASSDSGGVAKNIQYF. CDR3 bases: TGTGCCAGCAGTGATTCGGGGGGGGTAGCCAAAAACATTCAGTACTTC.

The chain links TRBV19 to TRBJ1-3; maybe TRBD1 (6 bases). Deletions cut 0 bases from V and 4 bases from J, with 16 bases between. CDR1 is LNHDA, CDR2 SQIVND, per germline (reference sequence). This CDR3 has 17 amino acids. The CDR3 reads CASSIDRQGSSGNTIYF. DNA of the CDR3: TGTGCCAGTAGTATAGATCGTCAGGGGTCGTCAGGAAACACCATATATTTT.

This clone occurred once. V and J are TRBV5-4 and TRBJ1-1; no clear D gene. Germline CDR1 is SGHNT and CDR2 is YYREEE (reference sequence). CDR3 size: 14 residues. Deletions cut 4 bases from V and 1 base from J, with 11 bases between. The CDR3 protein is CASSKPRPNTEAFF. The CDR3 region has the DNA TGTGCCAGCAGCAAACCTCGGCCGAACACTGAAGCTTTCTTT.

J is TRBJ2-1 and V is TRBV29-1; D is unresolved. CDR1 and CDR2 from the germline V gene are SQVTM and ANQGSEA. CDR3 length equals 12 residues. The CDR3 here is CSTRHLGNEQFF. Written as DNA, the CDR3 is TGCAGTACCAGGCATTTGGGCAATGAGCAGTTCTTC.

This chain links TRBV28 with TRBJ1-2; 9 bases agree with TRBD1. The J segment lost 8 bases and the V segment lost 3 bases, leaving 7 bases of the junction unmatched. This CDR3 has 14 residues. Germline CDR1 reads MDHEN; CDR2 reads SYDVKM. This CDR3 reads CASSFSDRGFGYTF. In DNA, the CDR3 is TGTGCCAGCAGTTTCTCTGACAGGGGGTTCGGCTACACCTTC.

V is TRBV5-1 and J is TRBJ2-7, with TRBD1 as a possible D gene (6 bases). The V end lost 0 bases, the J end lost 5 bases, and 21 bases lay between the germline ends. CDR1 is SGHRS and CDR2 is YFSETQ in the germline V gene. This CDR3 is built from 17 residues. As DNA, the CDR3 is TGCGCCAGCAGCTTGGCTAGCCGGCAGGGGTTGTCAAACGAGCAGTACTTC. It is translated as CASSLASRQGLSNEQYF.